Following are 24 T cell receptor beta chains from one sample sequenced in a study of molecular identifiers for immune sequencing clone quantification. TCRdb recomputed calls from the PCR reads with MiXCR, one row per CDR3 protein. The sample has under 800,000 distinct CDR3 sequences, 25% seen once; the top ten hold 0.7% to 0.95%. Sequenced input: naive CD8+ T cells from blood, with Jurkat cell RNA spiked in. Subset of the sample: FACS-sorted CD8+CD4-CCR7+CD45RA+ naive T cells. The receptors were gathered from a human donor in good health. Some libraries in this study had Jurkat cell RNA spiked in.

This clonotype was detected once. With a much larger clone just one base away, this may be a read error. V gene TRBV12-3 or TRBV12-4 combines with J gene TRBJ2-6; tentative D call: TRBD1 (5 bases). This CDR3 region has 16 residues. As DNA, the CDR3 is TGTGCCAGCAGTTTCTTACAGTTCTCTGGGGCCAACGACCTGACTTTC. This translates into CASSFLQFSGANDLTF.

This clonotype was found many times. CDR3 amino acids: CSVERRVAGGYGDTQYF. The CDR3 DNA is TGCAGCGTTGAAAGACGGGTAGCGGGGGGTTATGGGGATACGCAGTATTTT. The V call is TRBV29-1, the J call TRBJ2-3; TRBD2 matches 10 bases. Germline V CDR1 and CDR2: SQVTM, ANQGSEA. After removal of 2 bases from V and 6 bases from J, the junction contained 14 bases not matched to a gene. CDR3 length equals 17 residues.

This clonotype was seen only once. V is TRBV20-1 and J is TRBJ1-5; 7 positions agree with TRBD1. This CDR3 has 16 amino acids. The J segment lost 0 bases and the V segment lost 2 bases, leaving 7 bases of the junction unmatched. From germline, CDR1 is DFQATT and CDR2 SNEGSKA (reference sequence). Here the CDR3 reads CSARSRDSDSNQPQHF. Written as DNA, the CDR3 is TGCAGTGCTAGAAGCCGGGACAGCGATAGCAATCAGCCCCAGCATTTT.

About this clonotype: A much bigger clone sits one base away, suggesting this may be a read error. CDR3: CAGSQGTVMNTGELFF. As DNA, the CDR3 is TGTGCCGGCAGCCAAGGGACAGTGATGAACACCGGGGAGCTGTTTTTT. The chain combines TRBV5-5 with TRBJ2-2; TRBD1 matches 7 bases. This CDR3 region has 16 residues. CDR1 is SGHKS, CDR2 YYEKEE, per germline (reference sequence).

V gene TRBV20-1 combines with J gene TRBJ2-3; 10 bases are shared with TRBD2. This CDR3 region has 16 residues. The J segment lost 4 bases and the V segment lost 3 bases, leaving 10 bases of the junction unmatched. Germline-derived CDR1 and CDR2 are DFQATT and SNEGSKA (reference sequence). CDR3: CSASVAGGTSPDTQYF. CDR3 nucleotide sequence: TGCAGTGCTAGTGTAGCGGGGGGCACTAGCCCAGATACGCAGTATTTT.

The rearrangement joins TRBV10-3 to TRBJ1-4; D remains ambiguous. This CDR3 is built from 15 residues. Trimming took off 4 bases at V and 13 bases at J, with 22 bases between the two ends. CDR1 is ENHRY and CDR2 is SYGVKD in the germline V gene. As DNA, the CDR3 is TGTGCCATCAGTGCAGCCCTTGACGGTAATGCAAGACTGTTTTTT. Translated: CAISAALDGNARLFF.

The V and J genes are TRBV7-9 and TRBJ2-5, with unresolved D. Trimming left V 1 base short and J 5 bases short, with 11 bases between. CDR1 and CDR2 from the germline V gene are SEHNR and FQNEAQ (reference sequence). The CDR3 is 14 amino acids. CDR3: CASSLVVGFETQYF. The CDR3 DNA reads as TGTGCCAGCAGCTTAGTGGTGGGTTTCGAGACCCAGTACTTC.

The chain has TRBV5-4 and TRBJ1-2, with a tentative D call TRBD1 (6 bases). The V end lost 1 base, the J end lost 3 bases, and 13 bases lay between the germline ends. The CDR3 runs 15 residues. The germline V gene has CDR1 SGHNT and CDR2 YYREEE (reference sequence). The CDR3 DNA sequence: TGTGCCAGCAGCTTGTGGACGGGGGCCGACTATGGCTACACCTTC. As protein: CASSLWTGADYGYTF. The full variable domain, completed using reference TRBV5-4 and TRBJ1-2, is ETGVTQSPTHLIKTRGQQVTLRCSSQSGHNTVSWYQQALGQGPQFIFQYYREEENGRGNFPPRFSGLQFPNYSSELNVNALELDDSALYLCASSLWTGADYGYTFGSGTRLTVV.

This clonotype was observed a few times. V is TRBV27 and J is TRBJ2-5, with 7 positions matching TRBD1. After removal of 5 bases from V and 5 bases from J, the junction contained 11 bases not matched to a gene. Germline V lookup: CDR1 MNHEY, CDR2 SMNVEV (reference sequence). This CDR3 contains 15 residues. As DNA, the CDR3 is TGTGCCAGCAGTATTACGTTTGACAGGGACGAGACCCAGTACTTC. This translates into CASSITFDRDETQYF.

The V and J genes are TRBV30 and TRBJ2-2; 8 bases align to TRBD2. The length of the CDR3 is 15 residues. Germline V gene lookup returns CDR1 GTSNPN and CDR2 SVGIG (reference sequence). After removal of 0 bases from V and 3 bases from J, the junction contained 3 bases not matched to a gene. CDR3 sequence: CAWSVLAEYTGELFF. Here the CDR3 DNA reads TGTGCCTGGAGTGTACTAGCGGAGTACACCGGGGAGCTGTTTTTT.

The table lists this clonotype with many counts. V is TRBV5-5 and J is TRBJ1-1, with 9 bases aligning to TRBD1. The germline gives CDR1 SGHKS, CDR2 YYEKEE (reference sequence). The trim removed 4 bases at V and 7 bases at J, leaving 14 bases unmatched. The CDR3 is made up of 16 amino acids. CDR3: CASSVTLTGGLGEAFF. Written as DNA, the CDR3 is TGTGCCAGCAGCGTCACTCTAACAGGGGGCCTCGGTGAAGCTTTCTTT.

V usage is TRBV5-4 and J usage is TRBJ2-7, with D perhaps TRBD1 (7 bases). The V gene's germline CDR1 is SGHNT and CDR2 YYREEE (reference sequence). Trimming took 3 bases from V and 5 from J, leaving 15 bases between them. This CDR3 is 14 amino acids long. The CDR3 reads CASSSNRGGNEQYF. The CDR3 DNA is TGTGCCAGCAGCTCTAACAGGGGAGGCAACGAGCAGTACTTC.

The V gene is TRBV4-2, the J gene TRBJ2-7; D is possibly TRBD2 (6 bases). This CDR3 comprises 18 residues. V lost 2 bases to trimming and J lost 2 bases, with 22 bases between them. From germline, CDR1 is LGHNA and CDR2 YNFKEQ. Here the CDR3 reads CASSQPQNLAPKPYEQYF. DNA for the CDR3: TGTGCCAGCAGCCAACCACAAAACCTAGCGCCTAAACCCTACGAGCAGTACTTC.

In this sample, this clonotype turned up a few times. In nucleotides, the CDR3 is TGTGCCAGCACTTTGGGGGGGTCTGGATACGAGCAGTACTTC. Translated, it gives CASTLGGSGYEQYF. The chain employs TRBV12-3 or TRBV12-4 and TRBJ2-7; 7 bases fit TRBD2. V lost 7 bases, J lost 4 bases, and 10 bases stayed unmatched. The CDR3 is made up of 14 amino acids.

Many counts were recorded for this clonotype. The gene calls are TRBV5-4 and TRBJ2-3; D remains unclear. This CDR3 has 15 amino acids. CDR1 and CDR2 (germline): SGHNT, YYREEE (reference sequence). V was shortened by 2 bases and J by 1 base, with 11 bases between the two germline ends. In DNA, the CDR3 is TGTGCCAGCAGCTTTTTTCCGGACCGCACAGATACGCAGTATTTT. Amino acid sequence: CASSFFPDRTDTQYF.

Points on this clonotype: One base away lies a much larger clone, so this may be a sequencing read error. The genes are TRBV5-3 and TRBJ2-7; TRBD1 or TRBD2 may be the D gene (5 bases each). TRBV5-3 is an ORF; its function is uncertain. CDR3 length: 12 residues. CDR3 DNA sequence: TGTGCCAGCAGCTTCGGGACCTGCGAGCAGTACTTC. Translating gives CASSFGTCEQYF.

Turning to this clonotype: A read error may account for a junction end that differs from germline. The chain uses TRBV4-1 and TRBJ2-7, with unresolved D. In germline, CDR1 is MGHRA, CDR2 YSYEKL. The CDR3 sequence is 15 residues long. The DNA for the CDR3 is TGCGCCCGCAGCCAAGATCTTGGCAGCTCCTACGAGCAGTACTTC. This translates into CARSQDLGSSYEQYF.

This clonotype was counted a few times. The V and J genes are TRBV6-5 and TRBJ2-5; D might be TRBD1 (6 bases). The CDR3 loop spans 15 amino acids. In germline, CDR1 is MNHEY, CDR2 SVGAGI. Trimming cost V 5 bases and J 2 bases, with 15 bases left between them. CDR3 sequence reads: CASSTDLGAQETQYF. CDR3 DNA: TGTGCCAGCAGTACCGATTTGGGGGCGCAAGAGACCCAGTACTTC.

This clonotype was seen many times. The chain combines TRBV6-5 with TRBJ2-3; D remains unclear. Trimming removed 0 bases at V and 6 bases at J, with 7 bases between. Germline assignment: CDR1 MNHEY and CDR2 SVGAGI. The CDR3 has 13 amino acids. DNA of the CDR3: TGTGCCAGCAGTTACTCATTTGACGATACGCAGTATTTT. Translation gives CASSYSFDDTQYF.

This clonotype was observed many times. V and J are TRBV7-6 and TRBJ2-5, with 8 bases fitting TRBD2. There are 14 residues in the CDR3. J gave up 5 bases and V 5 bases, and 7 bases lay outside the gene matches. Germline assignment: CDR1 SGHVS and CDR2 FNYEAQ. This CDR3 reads CASSPDGGDETQYF. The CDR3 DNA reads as TGTGCCAGCAGCCCCGACGGGGGGGATGAGACCCAGTACTTC.

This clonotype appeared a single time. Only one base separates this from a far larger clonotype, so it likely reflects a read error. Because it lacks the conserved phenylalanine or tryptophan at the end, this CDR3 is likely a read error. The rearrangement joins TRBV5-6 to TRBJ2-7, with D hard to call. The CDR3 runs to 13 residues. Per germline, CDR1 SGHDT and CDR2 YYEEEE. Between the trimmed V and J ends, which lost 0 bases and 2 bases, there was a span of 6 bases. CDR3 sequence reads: CASSLAAPYEQYL. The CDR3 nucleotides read TGTGCCAGCAGCTTGGCAGCCCCCTACGAGCAGTACTTG.

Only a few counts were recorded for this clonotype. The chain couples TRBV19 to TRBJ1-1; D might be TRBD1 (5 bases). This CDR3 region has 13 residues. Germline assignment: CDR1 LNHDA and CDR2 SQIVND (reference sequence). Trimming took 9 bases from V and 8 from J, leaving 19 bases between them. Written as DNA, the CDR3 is TGTGCCAGCTGGGACGGTGTGGGAGAGGAAGCTTTCTTT. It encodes CASWDGVGEEAFF.

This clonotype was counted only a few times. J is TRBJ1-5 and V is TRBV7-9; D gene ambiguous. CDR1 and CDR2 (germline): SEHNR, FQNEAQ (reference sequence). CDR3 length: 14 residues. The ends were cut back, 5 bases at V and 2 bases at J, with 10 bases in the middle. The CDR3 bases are TGTGCCAGCAGCCCCACTTCTGGCAATCAGCCCCAGCATTTT. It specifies CASSPTSGNQPQHF.

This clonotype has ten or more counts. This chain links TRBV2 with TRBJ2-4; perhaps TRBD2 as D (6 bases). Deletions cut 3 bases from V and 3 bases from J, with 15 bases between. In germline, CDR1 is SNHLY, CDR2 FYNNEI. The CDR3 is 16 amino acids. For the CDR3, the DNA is TGTGCCAGCAGTGAGCGGAGGGACTCCTACAAAAACATTCAGTACTTC. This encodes CASSERRDSYKNIQYF.